The present T cell receptor (beta chain) was sequenced within a study of blood T cell repertoires in COVID-19. The wider study: The United States, Italy and Spain provided the acute and convalescent COVID-19 samples. From T cells, B-cell-depleted T cells, or PBMCs came the material, which was cDNA or gDNA.

Original data processing: Quantification of nucleated cells was approximated via reference gene primer amplification. TCRdb's copy holds only in-frame clones and misses some; the assay was immunoSEQ multiplex PCR. D and trimming were read from the DNA, whereas the V and J calls and clone size are those reported in that table. The sample has over 90,000 clones, 75% to 85% seen once. The V segment lost 3 bases and the J segment 0 bases; nucleotides outside the gene matches: 4. The CDR3 is 16 residues long. Germline CDR1 is SGHRS and CDR2 is YFSETQ. Seattle patients were enrolled during active infection and followed longitudinally.

This rearrangement joins TRBV5-1 to TRBJ2-2; 8 nucleotides align to TRBD1. Input material: peripheral blood. The clonotype was recovered from a man older than 75 with COVID-19, enrolled during active disease. The CDR3: CASSSGQGSNTGELFF. CDR3 DNA: TGCGCCAGCAGCTCCGGACAGGGATCGAACACCGGGGAGCTGTTTTTT.